This entry lists 10 T cell receptor beta chains sequenced from one sample in a study of T cells in Graves' hyperthyroidism and ophthalmopathy (dated 2019 in TCRdb). Preparation of the library involved multiplex PCR. Sequencing took place on an Illumina HiSeq 2000. The TCR beta CDR3 regions were amplified from RNA transcripts. The first round of RT-PCR for the TCR CDR3 was performed with the HTBI primer set and the Qiagen OneStep RT-PCR kit. The public sequencing data were trimmed at Q25 with fastp and processed into clonotypes with MiXCR by TCRdb, which kept only in-frame beta chains. When rows share a CDR3 protein, they turn into one entry using the most common DNA and genes. The sample contains hundreds of thousands of distinct CDR3 sequences, 14% of them found a single time. The ten largest clones represent 10% of the sample. Sequencing used blood. The receptor set was obtained from a woman aged 18 to 35 with Graves' hyperthyroidism.

This clonotype was recorded many times. The gene calls are TRBV20-1 and TRBJ2-1, with 9 nucleotides matching TRBD2. There are 14 residues in the CDR3. Germline trimming cut 3 bases from V and 8 bases from J; bases unmatched to any gene: 8. CDR1 DFQATT and CDR2 SNEGSKA come from the germline V gene (reference sequence). CDR3 protein: CSARDSGRIDEQFF. CDR3 nucleotides: TGCAGTGCTAGGGATAGCGGGAGAATCGATGAGCAGTTCTTC.

Remarks on this clonotype: The junction does not match germline at one end; this may be a read error. The genes are TRBV6-9 and TRBJ2-2; D possibly corresponds to TRBD1 (6 bases). CDR3 length equals 15 residues. From germline, CDR1 is MNHGY and CDR2 SVAAGI. CDR3 loop: CASRFDRLSTRELFF. For the CDR3, the DNA is TGTGCCAGCAGATTCGACAGGCTAAGCACCAGGGAGCTGTTTTTT.

This clonotype appeared a few times. The chain has TRBV24-1 and TRBJ2-1, with D unclear. V lost 4 bases, J lost 7 bases, and 22 bases lay in between. CDR1 is KGHDR, CDR2 SFDVKD, per germline. The CDR3 loop spans 17 amino acids. The CDR3 is CATSDKGQLDHFNEQFF. The CDR3, as DNA: TGTGCCACCAGTGACAAGGGTCAACTTGATCATTTTAATGAGCAGTTCTTC.

This clonotype appeared many times. V usage is TRBV28 and J usage is TRBJ2-5, with 8 bases fitting TRBD2. CDR1 and CDR2 from the germline V gene are MDHEN and SYDVKM. The CDR3 runs to 18 residues. Trimming removed 2 bases from V and 3 bases from J; junction bases left unmatched: 14. CDR3 DNA sequence: TGTGCCAGCAGTTTAAGGGTGGGTCTAGCGGGCGGTAAAGAGACCCAGTACTTC. Its translation is CASSLRVGLAGGKETQYF.

This clonotype was counted many times. V gene TRBV4-1 combines with J gene TRBJ2-7, with 11 bases matching TRBD2. V lost 1 base to trimming and J lost 3 bases; unmatched junction nucleotides: 5. From germline, CDR1 is MGHRA and CDR2 YSYEKL. This CDR3 is 16 amino acids long. The CDR3 DNA reads TGCGCCAGCAGCCAAGGGGGGACTAGCGGAGGCTACGAGCAGTACTTC. It yields the protein CASSQGGTSGGYEQYF.

The J gene is TRBJ1-2, the V gene TRBV20-1; 11 bases agree with TRBD1. Germline V lookup: CDR1 DFQATT, CDR2 SNEGSKA (reference sequence). V dropped 5 bases and J dropped 9; count of bases not matched to a gene: 5. The CDR3 consists of 12 residues. CDR3 bases: TGCAGTGCTTCGGACAGGGGGCCTAGCTACACCTTC. It translates to CSASDRGPSYTF.

This clonotype was recorded many times. V and J are TRBV12-3 or TRBV12-4 and TRBJ2-3; D ambiguous. Trimming shortened V by 7 bases and J by 1 base, and 12 bases separated the two germline ends. This CDR3 has 14 amino acids. The CDR3, as DNA: TGTGCCAGCATGGTTCGGCTTGGCACAGATACGCAGTATTTT. This sequence encodes CASMVRLGTDTQYF.

The V call is TRBV4-3, the J call TRBJ2-5; TRBD2 aligns across 10 bases. The V and J ends lost 1 base and 4 bases, in that order; junction bases with no gene match: 9. This CDR3 region has 17 residues. Germline CDR1 LGHNA, CDR2 YSLEER. This CDR3 is CASSQVRSGRDIETQYF. CDR3 in DNA: TGCGCCAGCAGCCAAGTTAGGAGCGGGAGGGACATAGAGACCCAGTACTTC.

The table lists this clonotype with many counts. This rearrangement joins TRBV20-1 to TRBJ2-5; D tentatively fits TRBD1 or TRBD2 (5 bases each). V lost 3 bases to trimming and J lost 3 bases, with 17 bases between them. This CDR3 has 15 amino acids. Germline lookup yields CDR1 DFQATT and CDR2 SNEGSKA (reference sequence). CDR3 residues: CSASRGWSSEETQYF. CDR3 nucleotides: TGCAGTGCTAGCCGGGGCTGGAGTTCGGAAGAGACCCAGTACTTC.

This chain connects TRBV3-1 to TRBJ2-1, with D uncertain. The CDR3 is made up of 16 amino acids. Trimming removed 0 bases from V and 2 bases from J, with 11 bases in between. Germline V gene data show CDR1 as LGHDT and CDR2 as YNNKEL (reference sequence). CDR3 coding DNA: TGTGCCAGCAGCCAAGATAGGGCTCCCGCCTACAATGAGCAGTTCTTC. It is translated as CASSQDRAPAYNEQFF.